This T cell receptor beta chain was identified in a study of blood T cell repertoires in COVID-19. Study in general: Sites across the United States, Italy and Spain contributed samples from acute and convalescent COVID-19.

Enrolled through a virtual design, the participants were between 18 and 89 years of age and came from under 30 US areas. Participants had their cohort set by participant-reported clinical history. Germline V gene lookup returns CDR1 MGHRA and CDR2 YSYEKL. Trimming cost V 6 bases and J 4 bases; bases outside gene matches: 12. The CDR3 has 16 residues. How the authors handled the data: The authors estimated nucleated cell counts from reference gene primer amplification. Profiled with immunoSEQ multiplex PCR; TCRdb holds only in-frame clones, not every one. The DNA gave D and trimming, while V, J and clone size come from that table. Found here are roughly 200,000 clones, approximately 90% of them singletons; the top ten hold 1.2%.

The sequence was collected from a man aged 30 to 45 who had recovered from COVID-19. This rearrangement joins TRBV4-1 to TRBJ1-2, with 9 bases aligning to TRBD1. Source material: PBMCs or T cells enriched from blood (not recorded which). The CDR3, as DNA: TGCGCCAGCAGACGTTCCGGGACAGGGAAAGGCTATGGCTACACCTTC. Encoded protein: CASRRSGTGKGYGYTF.